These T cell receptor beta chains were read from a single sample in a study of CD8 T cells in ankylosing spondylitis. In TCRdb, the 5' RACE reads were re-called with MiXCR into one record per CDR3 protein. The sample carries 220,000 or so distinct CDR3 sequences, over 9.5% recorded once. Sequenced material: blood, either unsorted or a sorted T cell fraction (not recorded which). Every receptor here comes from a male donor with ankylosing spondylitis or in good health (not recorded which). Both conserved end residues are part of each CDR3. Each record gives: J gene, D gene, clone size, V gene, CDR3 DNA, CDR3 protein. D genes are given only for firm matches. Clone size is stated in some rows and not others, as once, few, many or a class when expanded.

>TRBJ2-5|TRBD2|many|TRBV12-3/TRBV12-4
TGTGCCAGCAGCTGGGGACTAGCGGGGGGAGAAGAGACCCAGTACTTC
CASSWGLAGGEETQYF
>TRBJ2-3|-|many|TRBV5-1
TGCGCCAGCAGCTTGGACAGGGTGGGGACAGATACGCAGTATTTT
CASSLDRVGTDTQYF
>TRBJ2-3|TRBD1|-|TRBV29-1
TGCAGCGTTGGAGACAGGGGGTCTAGCACAGATACGCAGTATTTT
CSVGDRGSSTDTQYF
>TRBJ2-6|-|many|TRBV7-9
TGTGCCAGCAGCTTATATGGGCCTGGGGCCAACGTCCTGACTTTC
CASSLYGPGANVLTF
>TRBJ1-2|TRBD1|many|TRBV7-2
TGTGCCAGCGGGCTTCCGGGACAGCCATATGGCTACACCTTC
CASGLPGQPYGYTF
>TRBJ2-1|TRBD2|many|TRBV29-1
TGCAGCGTTGCCTCGGGACTAGTGAATGAGCAGTTCTTC
CSVASGLVNEQFF
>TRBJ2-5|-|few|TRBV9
TGTGCCAGCAGCGTAGGGATCTCGGACTATCAAGAGACCCAGTACTTC
CASSVGISDYQETQYF
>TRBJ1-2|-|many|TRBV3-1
TGTGCCAGCAGCCAAGTGACAAACTATGGCTACACCTTC
CASSQVTNYGYTF
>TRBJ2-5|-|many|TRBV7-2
TGTGCCAGCAGCCAGGCAGGGTATCTCCAAGAGACCCAGTACTTC
CASSQAGYLQETQYF
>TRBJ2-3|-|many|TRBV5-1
TGCGCCAGCAGCTTGGACGGGACCACAGATACGCAGTATTTT
CASSLDGTTDTQYF
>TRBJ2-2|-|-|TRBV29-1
TGCAGCGTGAGGCAGGGGAGTACCGGGGAGCTGTTTTTT
CSVRQGSTGELFF
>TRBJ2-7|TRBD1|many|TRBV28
TGTGCCAGCATTTCCGGACAGGGTACCCACGAGCAGTACTTC
CASISGQGTHEQYF
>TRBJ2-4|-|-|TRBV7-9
TGTGCCAGCAGCTGGAGGGGCGCCCCAGAAAACATTCAGTACTTC
CASSWRGAPENIQYF
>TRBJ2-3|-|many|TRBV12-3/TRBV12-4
TGTGCCAGCAGTGGGGCGGCGGGGAGCACAGATACGCAGTATTTT
CASSGAAGSTDTQYF
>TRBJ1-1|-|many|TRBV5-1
TGCGCCAGCAGCCTTGGGAAGGGGGAAGCTTTCTTT
CASSLGKGEAFF
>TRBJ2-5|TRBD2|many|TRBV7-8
TGTGCCAGCAGCTTAGGACTAGCGGGGTACCAAGAGACCCAGTACTTC
CASSLGLAGYQETQYF
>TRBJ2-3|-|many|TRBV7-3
TGTGCCAGCAGCATTAGCGTGGGGGGGCGCACAGATACGCAGTATTTT
CASSISVGGRTDTQYF
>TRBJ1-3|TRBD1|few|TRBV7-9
TGTGCCAGCAGCCAGGGGGCTGGAAACACCATATATTTT
CASSQGAGNTIYF
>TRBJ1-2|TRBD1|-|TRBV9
TGTGCCAGCAGCGTACCGGGACAGGGTACGGCAGGAAACTATGGCTACACCTTC
CASSVPGQGTAGNYGYTF
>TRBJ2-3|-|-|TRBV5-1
TGCGCCAGCAGCTTGGTTCCCACAGATACGCAGTATTTT
CASSLVPTDTQYF
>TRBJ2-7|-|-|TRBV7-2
TGTGCCAGCAGCCTTACAGGGAGCTCCTACGAGCAGTCCTTC
CASSLTGSSYEQSF
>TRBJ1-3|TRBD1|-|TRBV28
TGTGCCAGCAGTCCACCGACAGGGGATGTCTCTGGAAACACCATATATTTT
CASSPPTGDVSGNTIYF
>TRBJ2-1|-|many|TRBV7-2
TGTGCCAGCAGCTTTGGGACCAACAATGAGCAGTTCTTC
CASSFGTNNEQFF
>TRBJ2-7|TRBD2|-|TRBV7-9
TGTGCCAGCAGACCTACCTCTAGCGGCTACGAGCAGTACTTC
CASRPTSSGYEQYF
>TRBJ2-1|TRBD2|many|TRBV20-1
TGCAGTGCTAGAGATACCAGCGGGGATACGTACAATGAGCAGTTCTTC
CSARDTSGDTYNEQFF
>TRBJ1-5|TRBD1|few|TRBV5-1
TGCGCCAGCAGCTTGGCGGAGGGGGCTCAGCCCCAGCATTTT
CASSLAEGAQPQHF
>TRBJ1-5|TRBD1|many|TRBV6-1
TGTGCCAGCAGTACCACCGGGACAGGGCCTCAGCCCCAGCATTTT
CASSTTGTGPQPQHF
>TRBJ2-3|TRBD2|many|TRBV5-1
TGCGCCAGCAGCTTTGGGACTAGCGGGGGCCGGGGAGATACGCAGTATTTT
CASSFGTSGGRGDTQYF
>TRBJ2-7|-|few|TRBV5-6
TGTGCCAGCAGCTTGGGGGCAGGGCATTACGAGCAGTACTTC
CASSLGAGHYEQYF
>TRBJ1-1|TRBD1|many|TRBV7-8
TGTGCCAGCAGCCTGCAGGGGGTGACTGAAGCTTTCTTT
CASSLQGVTEAFF
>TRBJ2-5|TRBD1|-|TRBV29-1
TGCAGCGTCCGACAGGGGGGTGAGGAGACCCAGTACTTC
CSVRQGGEETQYF
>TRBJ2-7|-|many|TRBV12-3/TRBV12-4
TGTGCCAGCAGTTCAAACAGGATGGGTTCCGAGCAGTACTTC
CASSSNRMGSEQYF
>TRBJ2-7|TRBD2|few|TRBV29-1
TGCAGCGCCGAGGAACTAGCGGGGGGCTCCTACGAGCAGTACTTC
CSAEELAGGSYEQYF
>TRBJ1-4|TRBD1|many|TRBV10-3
TGTGCCATCGGTCGCGACAGGGGAGAAAAACTGTTTTTT
CAIGRDRGEKLFF
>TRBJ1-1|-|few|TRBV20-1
TGCAGTGTCGAGGTCAGGGTAGGAGTTCGCGCTGAAGCTTTCTTT
CSVEVRVGVRAEAFF
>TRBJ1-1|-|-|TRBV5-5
TGTGCCAGCAGCTTGGTAGGGTCGGACACTGAAGCTTTCTTT
CASSLVGSDTEAFF
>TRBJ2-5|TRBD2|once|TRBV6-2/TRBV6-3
TGTGCCAGCATGGACGGGGGGGCCGTAGAGACCCAGTACTTC
CASMDGGAVETQYF
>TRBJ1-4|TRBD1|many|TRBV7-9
TGTGCCAGCAGCTTCAGGGGGGGAGATGAAAAACTGTTTTTT
CASSFRGGDEKLFF
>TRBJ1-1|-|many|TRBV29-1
TGCAGCTTCCCTCGGGCGCACACTGAAGCTTTCTTT
CSFPRAHTEAFF
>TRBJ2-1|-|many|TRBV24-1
TGTGCCACCAGTGATTTGGGCCAGAGCTCCTACAATGAGCAGTTCTTC
CATSDLGQSSYNEQFF
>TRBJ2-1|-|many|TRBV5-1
TGCGCCAGCAGCCGGGGAGGCGGGTTCGATGAGCAGTTCTTC
CASSRGGGFDEQFF
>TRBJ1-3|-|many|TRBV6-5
TGTGCCAGCAGTTCCAACCCCGACAGACGCTCCTCTGGAAACACCATATATTTT
CASSSNPDRRSSGNTIYF
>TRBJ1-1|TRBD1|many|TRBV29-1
TGCAGCGTGGGGACAGGGGTGGTCCATGACACTGAAGCTTTCTTT
CSVGTGVVHDTEAFF
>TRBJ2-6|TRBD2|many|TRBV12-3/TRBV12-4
TGTGCCAGCAGTTTATTGACTAGCGGGTTCTCTGGGGCCAACGTCCTGACTTTC
CASSLLTSGFSGANVLTF
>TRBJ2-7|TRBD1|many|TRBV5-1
TGCGCCAGCAGCTTGGGAGGGGGCTCCACCTACGAGCAGTACTTC
CASSLGGGSTYEQYF